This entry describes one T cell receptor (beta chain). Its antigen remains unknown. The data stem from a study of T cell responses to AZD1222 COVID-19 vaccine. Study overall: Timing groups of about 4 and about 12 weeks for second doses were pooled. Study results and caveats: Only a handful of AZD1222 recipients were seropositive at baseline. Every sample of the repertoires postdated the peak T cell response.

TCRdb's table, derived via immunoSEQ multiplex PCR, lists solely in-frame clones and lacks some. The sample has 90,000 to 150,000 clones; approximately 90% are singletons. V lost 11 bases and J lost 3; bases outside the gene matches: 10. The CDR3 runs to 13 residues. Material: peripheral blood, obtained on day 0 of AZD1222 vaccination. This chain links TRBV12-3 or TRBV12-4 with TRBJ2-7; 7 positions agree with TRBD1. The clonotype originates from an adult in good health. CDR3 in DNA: TGTGCCGCCTCGACAGGGATCAGCTACGAGCAGTACTTC. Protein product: CAASTGISYEQYF.